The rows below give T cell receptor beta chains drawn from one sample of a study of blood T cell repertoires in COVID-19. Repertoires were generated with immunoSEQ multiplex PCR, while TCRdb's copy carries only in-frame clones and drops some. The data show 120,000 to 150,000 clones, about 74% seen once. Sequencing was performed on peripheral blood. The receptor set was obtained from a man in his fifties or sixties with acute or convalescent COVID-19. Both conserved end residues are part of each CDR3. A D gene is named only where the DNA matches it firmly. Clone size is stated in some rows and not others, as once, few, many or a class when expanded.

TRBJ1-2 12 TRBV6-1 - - TGTGCCAGCAGTGACAGGGGTACCCGCTACACCTTC CASSDRGTRYTF
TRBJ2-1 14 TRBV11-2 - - TGTGCCAGCAGCCAAATCGACTTCTACAATGAGCAGTTCTTC CASSQIDFYNEQFF
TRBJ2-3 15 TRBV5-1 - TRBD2 TGCGCCAGCAGCTTGGCGGTCGCGGGGGGAGATACGCAGTATTTT CASSLAVAGGDTQYF
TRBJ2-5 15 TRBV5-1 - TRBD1 TGCGCCAGCAGCTGGGGACAGGGGATTCAAGAGACCCAGTACTTC CASSWGQGIQETQYF
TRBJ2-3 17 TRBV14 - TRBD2 TGTGCCAGCAGCCAAGATACCCGGGGGGGCTTTAGAGATACGCAGTATTTT CASSQDTRGGFRDTQYF
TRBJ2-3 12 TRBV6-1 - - TGTGCCAGCAGTGATTCAGGAGATACGCAGTATTTT CASSDSGDTQYF
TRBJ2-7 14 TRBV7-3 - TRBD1 TGTGCCAGCAGCGTAGACAGGGCCTCCTACGAGCAGTACTTC CASSVDRASYEQYF
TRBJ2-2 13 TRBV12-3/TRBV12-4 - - TGTGCCAGCCTATTAGGAGCGGCCGGGGAGCTGTTTTTT CASLLGAAGELFF
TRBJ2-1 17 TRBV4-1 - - TGCGCCAGCAGCCAAGATAAGGGGTCAAACTCCTACAATGAGCAGTTCTTC CASSQDKGSNSYNEQFF
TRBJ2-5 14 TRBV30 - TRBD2 TGTGCCTGGAGTGTACGGGGGGGTGGAGAGACCCAGTACTTC CAWSVRGGGETQYF
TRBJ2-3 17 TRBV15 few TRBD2 TGTGCCACCAGCAGAGGCCGACTAGCGGGGGGTACAGATACGCAGTATTTT CATSRGRLAGGTDTQYF
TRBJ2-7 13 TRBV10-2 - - TGCGCCAGCAGGGAGACAGGTTCCTACGAGCAGTACTTC CASRETGSYEQYF
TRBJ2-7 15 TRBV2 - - TGTGCCAGCGGCTCCGTAGCACCCCCCTCCTACGAGCAGTACTTC CASGSVAPPSYEQYF
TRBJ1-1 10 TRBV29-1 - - TGCAGCTCGGAGACAGACGGAGCTTTCTTT CSSETDGAFF
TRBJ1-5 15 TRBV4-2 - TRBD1 TGTGCCAGCAGCCAGGGAGGGACAGGCTATCAGCCCCAGCATTTT CASSQGGTGYQPQHF
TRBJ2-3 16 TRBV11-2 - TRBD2 TGTGCCAGCAGCCCGGGGGGACTAGCAACCACAGATACGCAGTATTTT CASSPGGLATTDTQYF
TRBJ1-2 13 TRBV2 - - TGTGCCAGCAGGTCGGACAGTGACTATGGCTACACCTTC CASRSDSDYGYTF
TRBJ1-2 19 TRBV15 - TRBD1 TGTGCCACCAGCTCTTTGACAGGGGGCAGTAGCATTACTAACTATGGCTACACCTTC CATSSLTGGSSITNYGYTF
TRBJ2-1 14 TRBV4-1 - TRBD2 TGCGCCAGCAGCCTAGCGGGGGTACACAATGAGCAGTTCTTC CASSLAGVHNEQFF
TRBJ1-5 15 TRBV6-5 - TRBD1 TGTGCCAGCAGAGACTACAGGGGCAATTATCAGCCCCAGCATTTT CASRDYRGNYQPQHF
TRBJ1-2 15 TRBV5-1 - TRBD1 TGCGCCAGCAGCGAATACAGGGGCGCTAACTATGGCTACACCTTC CASSEYRGANYGYTF
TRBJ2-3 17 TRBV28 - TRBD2 TGTGCCAGCAGTCCCCGGAATAGCGGGGGGGCCCAAGATACGCAGTATTTT CASSPRNSGGAQDTQYF
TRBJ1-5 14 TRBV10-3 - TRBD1 TGTGCCATCAGTGATCAGCAGGGGGAACAGCCCCAGCATTTT CAISDQQGEQPQHF
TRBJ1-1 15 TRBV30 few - TGTGCCTGGAGTGTGTTTGGGAGTGGGAACACTGAAGCTTTCTTT CAWSVFGSGNTEAFF
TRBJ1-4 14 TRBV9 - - TGTGCCAGCAGCGTGTCCAGGGAAGATGAAAAACTGTTTTTT CASSVSREDEKLFF
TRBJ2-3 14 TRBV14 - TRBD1 TGTGCCAGCAGCCGACAGGGATTCCCAGATACGCAGTATTTT CASSRQGFPDTQYF
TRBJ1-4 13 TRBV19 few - TGTGCCAGTAGTATGGGAGGAAATGAAAAACTGTTTTTT CASSMGGNEKLFF
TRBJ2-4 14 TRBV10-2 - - TGCGCCAGCGCCCCAAGGAGATTTACGGACATTCAGTACTTC CASAPRRFTDIQYF
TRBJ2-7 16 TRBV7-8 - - TGTGCCAGCAGCTTAGGGGGCAGGTTTGGCTCCTACGAGCAGTACTTC CASSLGGRFGSYEQYF
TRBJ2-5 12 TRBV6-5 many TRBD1 TGTGCCAGCAGGGGGACAGAAGAGACCCAGTACTTC CASRGTEETQYF
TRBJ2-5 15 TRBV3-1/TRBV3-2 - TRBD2 TGTGCCAGCAGCCAAGGAAGCGGGGGACGAGAGACCCAGTACTTC CASSQGSGGRETQYF
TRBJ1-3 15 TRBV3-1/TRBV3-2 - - TGTGCCAGCAGCCCGGCATGGAGCTCTGGAAACACCATATATTTT CASSPAWSSGNTIYF
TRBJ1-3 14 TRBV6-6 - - TGTGCCAGCAGTGGAGCTGGCTCTGGAAACACCATATATTTT CASSGAGSGNTIYF
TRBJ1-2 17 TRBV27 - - TGTGCCAGCAGTCCAACCATCTCGTACAGGGAGAGCTATGGCTACACCTTC CASSPTISYRESYGYTF
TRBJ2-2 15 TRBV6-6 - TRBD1 TGTGCCAGCAGCCTGGGACAGGGGACCACCGGGGAGCTGTTTTTT CASSLGQGTTGELFF
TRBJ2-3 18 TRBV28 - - TGTGCCAGCAGTTCGGAGGGTATGCGGGGGCGACGCACAGATACGCAGTATTTT CASSSEGMRGRRTDTQYF
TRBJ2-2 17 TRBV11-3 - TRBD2 TGTGCCAGCAGCCGCGGACTAGCGGGGGGGTCCACCGGGGAGCTGTTTTTT CASSRGLAGGSTGELFF